The sequence of this TCR beta chain was determined in a study of cytomegalovirus exposure and HLA in healthy donors. Study-wide context: Early released data had 80 million or so unique TCRs, all coming from HLA-typed donors. The Caucasian-associated ancestry cluster contained more than 75% of the approximately 410 genotyped donors.

A multiplex PCR was run with 60 Vbeta primers and 13 Jbeta primers. The assay was immunoSEQ multiplex PCR, and TCRdb's table has in-frame clones only and misses some. This sample carries roughly 150,000 clones, about 85% of them seen once, and the ten largest clones take 1%. Study observations and caveats: High specificity and sensitivity for cytomegalovirus status were reported for the classifier.

Of note for this clone: The antigen remains undetermined.

The sample taken for sequencing was PBMCs. This TCR came from a boy aged 2 to 10 in good health and CMV-seronegative.

The CDR3 spells CASIPGQGWGYTF. The DNA for the CDR3 is TGTGCCAGCATCCCGGGACAGGGATGGGGCTACACCTTC. This rearrangement joins TRBV6-1 to TRBJ1-2, with 9 bases fitting TRBD1. Germline V gene sequence: CDR1 MNHNS, CDR2 SASEGT. This CDR3 contains 13 residues. Trimming cost V 7 bases and J 8 bases; bases outside gene matches: 8.